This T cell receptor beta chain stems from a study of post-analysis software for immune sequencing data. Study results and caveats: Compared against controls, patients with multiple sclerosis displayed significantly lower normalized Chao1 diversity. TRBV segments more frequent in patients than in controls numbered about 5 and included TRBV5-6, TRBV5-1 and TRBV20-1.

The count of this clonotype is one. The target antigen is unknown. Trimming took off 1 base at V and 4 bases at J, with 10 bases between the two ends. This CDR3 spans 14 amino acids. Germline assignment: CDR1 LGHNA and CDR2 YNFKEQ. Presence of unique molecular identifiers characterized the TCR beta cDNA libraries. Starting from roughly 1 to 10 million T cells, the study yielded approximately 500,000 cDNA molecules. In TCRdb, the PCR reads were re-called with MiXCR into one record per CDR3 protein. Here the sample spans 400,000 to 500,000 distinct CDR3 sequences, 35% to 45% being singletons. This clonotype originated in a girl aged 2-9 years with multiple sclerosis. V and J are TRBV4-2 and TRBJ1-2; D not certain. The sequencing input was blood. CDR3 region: CASSQVEVLYGYTF. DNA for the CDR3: TGTGCCAGCAGCCAAGTGGAGGTACTCTATGGCTACACCTTC.